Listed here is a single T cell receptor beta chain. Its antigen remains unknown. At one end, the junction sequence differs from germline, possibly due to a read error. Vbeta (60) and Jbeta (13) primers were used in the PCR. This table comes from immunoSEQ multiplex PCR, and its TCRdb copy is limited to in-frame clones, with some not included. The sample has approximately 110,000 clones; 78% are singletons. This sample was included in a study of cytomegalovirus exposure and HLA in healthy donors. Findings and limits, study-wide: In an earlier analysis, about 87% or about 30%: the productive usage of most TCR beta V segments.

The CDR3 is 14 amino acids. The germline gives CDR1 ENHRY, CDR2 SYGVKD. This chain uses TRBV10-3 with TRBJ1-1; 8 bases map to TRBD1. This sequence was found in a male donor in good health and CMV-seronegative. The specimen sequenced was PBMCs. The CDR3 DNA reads TGTGCCAGCAGTTTTAGGACAGGGAAGTTTGAAGCTTTCTTT. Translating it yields CASSFRTGKFEAFF.